The 30 T cell receptor beta chains below all came from one sample that was sequenced in a study of response to subunit inactivated influenza vaccine (dated by TCRdb to 2017 to 2018). The receptor library was made with RT-PCR. Sequencing used an Illumina HiSeq 2500. TCRdb reprocessing: public reads trimmed at Q25 with fastp, clones called with MiXCR, in-frame beta chains kept. Entries that share a CDR3 protein sequence are merged under the most common genes and DNA. The sample table records 600,000 to 700,000 distinct CDR3 sequences; less than 15% of these occur just once. 7.6% of the sample rests with the top ten. The source was PBMCs from blood, collected approximately 15 days before vaccination. The receptors were sampled from a man aged 50 or older who received an inactivated influenza vaccine. Donor details come from another sample of the same person, matched by shared clones.

This rearrangement joins TRBV28 to TRBJ1-1, with D maybe TRBD1 (5 bases). Germline values: CDR1 MDHEN, CDR2 SYDVKM. The V end was cut by 4 bases, the J end by 2 bases, with 14 bases between. The CDR3 loop spans 15 amino acids. This chain's CDR3 is CASSYPRGANTEAFF. Written as DNA, the CDR3 is TGTGCCAGCAGTTACCCGAGAGGGGCCAACACTGAAGCTTTCTTT.

This clonotype was counted only a few times. This chain joins TRBV3-1 and TRBJ1-2; D is undetermined. The CDR3 contains 14 residues. Per the germline V gene, CDR1 is LGHDT and CDR2 is YNNKEL (reference sequence). Trimming stripped 1 base from V and 7 bases from J, with 13 bases between. DNA for the CDR3: TGTGCCAGCAGCCAAGGGGCCGGAGGATCTGGCTACACCTTC. It translates to CASSQGAGGSGYTF.

The V and J genes are TRBV4-2 and TRBJ1-6; no firm D call. Trimming stripped 1 base from V and 10 bases from J, with 14 bases between. The CDR3 loop spans 15 amino acids. CDR1 is LGHNA and CDR2 is YNFKEQ in the germline V gene. The CDR3 DNA follows: TGTGCCAGCAGCCAAGCTCAGGAAGGGTCGTCACCCCTCCACTTT. Its translation is CASSQAQEGSSPLHF.

This clonotype was observed many times. This chain links TRBV29-1 with TRBJ2-1; 10 nucleotides align to TRBD1. Per the germline V gene, CDR1 is SQVTM and CDR2 is ANQGSEA. The CDR3 consists of 14 residues. The trim removed 6 bases at V and 8 bases at J, leaving 10 bases unmatched. The CDR3 region has the DNA TGCAGCGTATTTAGACAGGGGGCGAGAGATGAGCAGTTCTTC. Protein: CSVFRQGARDEQFF.

A few counts support this clonotype. The chain couples TRBV25-1 to TRBJ2-3, with a weak D call TRBD1 (6 bases). V gave up 5 bases and J gave up 1 base, with 16 bases separating them. The CDR3 is made up of 16 amino acids. CDR1 is MGHDK, CDR2 SYGVNS, per germline. CDR3 loop: CASSPWGQGRTDTQYF. The CDR3 region has the DNA TGTGCCAGCAGTCCCTGGGGGCAGGGGCGCACAGATACGCAGTATTTT.

This clonotype turned up a few times. This rearrangement joins TRBV27 to TRBJ2-1; D might be TRBD1 or TRBD2, each matching 5 bases. The CDR3 has 16 residues. The V gene's germline CDR1 is MNHEY and CDR2 SMNVEV (reference sequence). The V gene lost 1 base and the J gene lost 0 bases, with 10 bases spanning the gap. The CDR3 DNA sequence: TGTGCCAGCAGTTTATGGGGAGACAGCTCCTACAATGAGCAGTTCTTC. It translates to CASSLWGDSSYNEQFF.

This clonotype came up many times. The V gene is TRBV7-8, the J gene TRBJ2-1; 7 bases map to TRBD1. CDR3 size: 15 residues. J was trimmed by 4 bases and V by 2 bases; bases with no gene match: 5. CDR1 and CDR2 from the germline V gene are SGHVS and FQNEAQ. The CDR3 coding sequence is TGTGCCAGCAGCTTAAGGGGACAGCCTTACAATGAGCAGTTCTTC. Residues: CASSLRGQPYNEQFF.

This clonotype was detected ten times or more. This chain uses TRBV24-1 with TRBJ2-5; D may correspond to TRBD1 or TRBD2 (6 bases each). The CDR3 runs to 17 residues. Per the germline V gene, CDR1 is KGHDR and CDR2 is SFDVKD. Trimming left V 1 base short and J 0 bases short, with 14 bases between. For the CDR3, the DNA is TGTGCCACCAGTGATTTCGGAGAAGGGGGGCACCAAGAGACCCAGTACTTC. Its translation: CATSDFGEGGHQETQYF.

This clonotype was recorded many times. This chain connects TRBV29-1 to TRBJ2-7; TRBD1 agrees at 7 bases. Unmatched junction bases numbered 4, after V lost 0 bases and J lost 2 bases. The CDR3 sequence is 14 residues long. Germline V gene sequence: CDR1 SQVTM, CDR2 ANQGSEA. CDR3 coding DNA: TGCAGCGTTGAAGATCGTCAGGGGGCCTACGAGCAGTACTTC. The encoded protein is CSVEDRQGAYEQYF.

This clonotype was seen more than once but under ten times. V gene TRBV6-2 or TRBV6-3 combines with J gene TRBJ2-7; D may be TRBD1 or TRBD2 (6 bases each). Per the germline V gene, CDR1 is MNHEY and CDR2 is SVGEGT. CDR3 size: 16 residues. V lost 4 bases, J lost 3 bases, and 19 bases lay in between. The CDR3 reads CASSFWAGDLLYEQYF. In nucleotides, the CDR3 is TGTGCCAGCAGTTTCTGGGCAGGGGACTTACTCTACGAGCAGTACTTC.

The V call is TRBV10-3, the J call TRBJ2-3; D is perhaps TRBD1 (6 bases). In germline, CDR1 is ENHRY, CDR2 SYGVKD. The CDR3 is 14 amino acids. V lost 5 bases, J lost 2 bases, and 11 bases lay in between. For the CDR3, the DNA is TGTGCCATCAGTCCAAGGACAGTCACAGATACGCAGTATTTT. This codes for CAISPRTVTDTQYF.

Turning to this clonotype: Sequence at one end of the junction differs from germline and may be a read error. V usage is TRBV5-1 and J usage is TRBJ2-7; TRBD2 agrees at 8 bases. Germline CDR1 is SGHRS and CDR2 is YFSETQ. This CDR3 is built from 15 residues. CDR3 sequence: CASSLASGRLYEQCF. The CDR3 bases are TGCGCCAGCAGCTTGGCTAGCGGGCGGCTCTACGAGCAGTGCTTC.

The V and J genes are TRBV20-1 and TRBJ2-1, with 10 positions matching TRBD2. This CDR3 is 12 amino acids long. Germline V lookup: CDR1 DFQATT, CDR2 SNEGSKA (reference sequence). Trimming removed 6 bases from V and 8 bases from J; junction bases left unmatched: 4. In DNA form, the CDR3 reads TGCAGTGCCCGAGCGGGAGGGGATGAGCAGTTCTTC. It encodes CSARAGGDEQFF.

The chain combines TRBV7-6 with TRBJ2-3; maybe TRBD2 (7 bases). Germline-derived CDR1 and CDR2 are SGHVS and FNYEAQ. V lost 5 bases and J 8 bases, leaving 20 bases between the germline ends. CDR3 size: 15 residues. CDR3 residues: CASSPEGGGTVTQYF. The CDR3 DNA reads TGTGCCAGCAGCCCAGAGGGGGGGGGGACGGTTACGCAGTATTTT.

The CDR3, as DNA: TGCAGTGCCTACAGGGGGACAGGATCAAGGATCAATGAGCAGTTCTTC. This codes for CSAYRGTGSRINEQFF. The chain combines TRBV20-1 with TRBJ2-1; TRBD1 aligns across 8 bases. Germline V gives CDR1 DFQATT, CDR2 SNEGSKA (reference sequence). Trimming at V came to 6 bases and at J to 6 bases, leaving 16 bases not matched to a gene. CDR3 size: 16 residues.

The CDR3 reads CASSFYGRAYEQYF. CDR3 nucleotides: TGTGCCAGCAGTTTTTACGGGAGGGCCTACGAGCAGTACTTC. This sequence joins TRBV27 and TRBJ2-7; 8 nucleotides agree with TRBD2. This CDR3 is 14 amino acids long. V shed 3 bases and J 2 bases; nucleotides not matched to a gene: 3. Germline V gene data show CDR1 as MNHEY and CDR2 as SMNVEV (reference sequence).

The rearrangement uses TRBV24-1 and TRBJ2-3; 13 bases agree with TRBD2. V gave up 6 bases and J gave up 3 bases; unmatched junction bases: 5. Germline V gene sequence: CDR1 KGHDR, CDR2 SFDVKD. This CDR3 contains 16 residues. The CDR3 nucleotides read TGTGCCACCAGTACCCGGACTAGCGGGAGTACAGATACGCAGTATTTT. Amino acid sequence: CATSTRTSGSTDTQYF.

The chain combines TRBV5-4 with TRBJ2-2; D not certain. Germline values: CDR1 SGHNT, CDR2 YYREEE (reference sequence). The length of the CDR3 is 16 residues. Trimming took off 0 bases at V and 0 bases at J, with 9 bases between the two ends. CDR3 protein: CASSLVNSANTGELFF. The CDR3 DNA follows: TGTGCCAGCAGCTTGGTTAACAGTGCGAACACCGGGGAGCTGTTTTTT.

This clonotype came up a few times. The V gene is TRBV5-6, the J gene TRBJ1-1; 11 bases agree with TRBD1. The CDR3 runs to 16 residues. Germline CDR1 is SGHDT and CDR2 is YYEEEE. The ends lost 4 bases at V and 0 bases at J; junction bases unmatched: 5. The CDR3 sequence is CASSPDRGLVNTEAFF. CDR3 bases: TGTGCCAGCAGCCCGGACAGGGGGCTTGTGAACACTGAAGCTTTCTTT. The full variable domain, in which reference TRBV5-6 and TRBJ1-1 provide the parts outside the CDR3, is DAGVTQSPTHLIKTRGQQVTLRCSPKSGHDTVSWYQQALGQGPQFIFQYYEEEERQRGNFPDRFSGHQFPNYSSELNVNALLLGDSALYLCASSPDRGLVNTEAFFGQGTRLTVV.

The chain links TRBV3-1 to TRBJ2-3; D could derive from TRBD1 or TRBD2 (6 bases each). Germline V CDR1 and CDR2: LGHDT, YNNKEL (reference sequence). Trimming took off 2 bases at V and 1 base at J, with 7 bases between the two ends. The CDR3 loop spans 14 amino acids. CDR3: CASSQRGGTDTQYF. CDR3 in DNA: TGTGCCAGCAGCCAAAGGGGGGGCACAGATACGCAGTATTTT.

This clonotype has more than one count but fewer than ten. The rearrangement joins TRBV5-1 to TRBJ1-2, with 7 bases aligning to TRBD1. Trimming at V came to 7 bases and at J to 0 bases, leaving 9 bases not matched to a gene. Germline values: CDR1 SGHRS, CDR2 YFSETQ. There are 15 residues in the CDR3. CDR3 bases: TGCGCCAGCCGGGACAGCCCCTCGACTAACTATGGCTACACCTTC. It yields the protein CASRDSPSTNYGYTF.

This clonotype appeared a few times. V usage is TRBV12-3 or TRBV12-4 and J usage is TRBJ2-5, with D perhaps given as TRBD1 or TRBD2 (5 bases each). The CDR3 has 14 residues. Trimming stripped 3 bases from V and 3 bases from J, with 11 bases between. The CDR3 region is CASSLGVGEETQYF. The CDR3 DNA is TGTGCCAGCAGTTTGGGGGTTGGGGAAGAGACCCAGTACTTC.

The chain recombines TRBV7-2 with TRBJ2-7, with a tentative D call TRBD2 (5 bases). Per the germline V gene, CDR1 is SGHTA and CDR2 is FQGNSA. The CDR3 covers 14 residues. V lost 7 bases, J lost 4 bases, and 17 bases lay in between. CDR3 sequence: CASTRGYTGYEQYF. Here the CDR3 DNA reads TGTGCCAGCACACGCGGTTATACGGGGTACGAGCAGTACTTC. Supplemented by reference TRBV7-2 and TRBJ2-7, the full variable domain reads GAGVSQSPSNKVTEKGKDVELRCDPISGHTALYWYRQSLGQGLEFLIYFQGNSAPDKSGLPSDRFSAERTGGSVSTLTIQRTQQEDSAVYLCASTRGYTGYEQYFGPGTRLTVT.

This clonotype was counted a few times. The chain uses TRBV24-1 and TRBJ2-5; D remains unclear. Per germline, CDR1 KGHDR and CDR2 SFDVKD. There are 13 residues in the CDR3. Trimming removed 5 bases at V and 2 bases at J, with 8 bases between. The CDR3 loop is CATSARPQETQYF. The DNA of the CDR3 is TGTGCCACCAGTGCGAGACCACAAGAGACCCAGTACTTC.

CDR3 amino acids: CASSGLAGSTDTQYF. The CDR3 DNA sequence: TGTGCCAGCAGTGGACTAGCGGGTAGCACAGATACGCAGTATTTT. V is TRBV2 and J is TRBJ2-3; 10 bases align to TRBD2. The CDR3 length is 15 residues. CDR1 is SNHLY, CDR2 FYNNEI, per germline. Unmatched junction bases numbered 1, after V lost 4 bases and J lost 0 bases.

Notes on this clonotype: The junction departs from the called germline gene at one end, perhaps through a read error. The V gene is TRBV20-1, the J gene TRBJ2-5; 13 bases match TRBD2. Per germline, CDR1 DFQATT and CDR2 SNEGSKA (reference sequence). This CDR3 contains 17 residues. CDR3 amino acids: CGARLPGLAGRQETQYF. The DNA of the CDR3 is TGCGGTGCTAGACTGCCGGGACTAGCGGGGAGACAAGAGACCCAGTACTTC.

The rearrangement joins TRBV10-3 to TRBJ1-1; 8 bases align to TRBD1. CDR3 length: 15 amino acids. Per germline, CDR1 ENHRY and CDR2 SYGVKD. The J segment lost 4 bases and the V segment lost 7 bases, leaving 11 bases of the junction unmatched. In nucleotides, the CDR3 is TGTGCCATCACCGAGACAGGGGAGATTGGCACTGAAGCTTTCTTT. Translation: CAITETGEIGTEAFF.

CDR3 amino acids: CAISRDRGPNEQYF. The CDR3, as DNA: TGTGCCATCAGCCGGGACAGGGGGCCCAACGAGCAGTACTTC. The chain is built from TRBV10-3 and TRBJ2-7; the match to TRBD1 covers 12 bases. V shed 6 bases, J shed 5 bases, and the junction held 5 bases outside the gene matches. CDR1 is ENHRY, CDR2 SYGVKD, per germline. CDR3 length: 14 amino acids.

This clonotype was counted only a few times. The chain joins TRBV7-9 to TRBJ1-1; no firm D call. Germline V gene lookup returns CDR1 SEHNR and CDR2 FQNEAQ (reference sequence). CDR3 length: 13 residues. Trimming left V 4 bases short and J 1 base short, with 7 bases between. The CDR3 here is CASSSLRNTEAFF. The CDR3 nucleotides read TGTGCCAGCAGCTCCCTCCGGAACACTGAAGCTTTCTTT. The full variable domain, rest sourced from reference TRBV7-9 and TRBJ1-1, is DTGVSQNPRHKITKRGQNVTFRCDPISEHNRLYWYRQTLGQGPEFLTYFQNEAQLEKSRLLSDRFSAERPKGSFSTLEIQRTEQGDSAMYLCASSSLRNTEAFFGQGTRLTVV.

The rearrangement uses TRBV2 and TRBJ2-4; D could derive from TRBD1 or TRBD2 (6 bases each). Trimming took 5 bases from V and 4 from J, leaving 12 bases between them. Germline V gene sequence: CDR1 SNHLY, CDR2 FYNNEI. CDR3 length: 14 residues. CDR3 DNA sequence: TGTGCCAGCAGTAAGGGGGGAGCTAAAAACATTCAGTACTTC. It codes for CASSKGGAKNIQYF.